This record covers a single T cell receptor beta chain. Some clones are missing from TCRdb's copy, which holds only in-frame ones; the method was immunoSEQ multiplex PCR. The sample lists about 250,000 clones; approximately 84% were seen once. This sample was taken from a study of blood T cell repertoires in COVID-19. Germline assignment: CDR1 SEHNR and CDR2 FQNEAQ (reference sequence). J was trimmed by 6 bases and V by 5 bases; bases with no gene match: 5. The CDR3 is 15 residues long. The origin of this receptor is a man aged 40-49 years who had recovered from COVID-19. The sequencing sample was made of PBMCs or T cells enriched from blood (not recorded which). The chain is built from TRBV7-9 and TRBJ2-3; 13 bases line up with TRBD2. CDR3 region: CASSLGTSGTDTQYF. The CDR3 nucleotides are TGTGCCAGCAGCCTGGGGACTAGCGGGACGGATACGCAGTATTTT.